This is a list of T cell receptor beta chains from one sample in a study of neoadjuvant anti-PD-1 for oral cavity cancer. The protocol was immunoSEQ multiplex PCR, while the TCRdb copy is restricted to in-frame clones and leaves out a portion. The sample carries about 14,000 clones, about 64% recorded once. The specimen was PBMCs, collected before nivolumab (anti-PD-1) treatment. All receptors come from a person aged 40 to 85 with oral cavity squamous cell carcinoma. Both conserved end residues are part of each CDR3. D genes are given only for firm matches. The size field is filled for only some rows; it gives once, few, many or a size class.

d_call	v_call	j_call	clone_size	cdr3_nt	cdr3_aa
-	TRBV4-2	TRBJ2-2	-	TGTGCCAGCAGCCAAGTTGGGTTTAGCGGCACGAACACCGGGGAGCTGTTTTTT	CASSQVGFSGTNTGELFF
-	TRBV7-5	TRBJ2-5	-	TGTGTCAGCACCCGAGGGGTTTATGGAGAGACCCAGTACTTC	CVSTRGVYGETQYF
TRBD2	TRBV9	TRBJ2-3	-	TGTGCCAGCAGCGTAGCCCGGGAGGGACTAGCGGGGGTAGATACGCAGTATTTT	CASSVAREGLAGVDTQYF
-	TRBV7-2	TRBJ2-7	-	TGTGCCAGCAGCTTAGTACCATCATCCTACGAGCAGTACTTC	CASSLVPSSYEQYF
-	TRBV2	TRBJ2-7	-	TGTGCCAGCAGAATAGCCCCCGACGTCCTCTACGAGCAGTACTTC	CASRIAPDVLYEQYF
TRBD1	TRBV7-2	TRBJ1-5	-	TGTGCCAGCAGCTTAGGGAGGGCAGGGGGCGTCTCTCAGCCCCAGCATTTT	CASSLGRAGGVSQPQHF
TRBD1	TRBV9	TRBJ1-2	-	TGTGCCAGCAGCGTAGTCGAGACAGGGCTACATGGCTACACCTTC	CASSVVETGLHGYTF
-	TRBV5-1	TRBJ2-1	-	TGCGCCAGCAGCTTAAACAGGGATTCTAATAACAATGAGCAGTTCTTC	CASSLNRDSNNNEQFF
-	TRBV10-3	TRBJ1-5	-	TGTGCCACAGGAGAGCAGGCATATAGCAATCAGCCCCAGCATTTT	CATGEQAYSNQPQHF
-	TRBV27	TRBJ1-3	-	TGTGCCAGCAGTTTACGGGCCAACTCTGGAAACACCATATATTTT	CASSLRANSGNTIYF
-	TRBV5-6	TRBJ1-1	-	TGTGCCAGCAGCGCTTGGGTGGGGGCGATTTCTTTCTTT	CASSAWVGAISFF
TRBD1	TRBV6-5	TRBJ2-2	once	TGTGCCAGCAGTTTGGGACAGGGGGGCACCGGGGAGCTGTTTTTT	CASSLGQGGTGELFF
TRBD1	TRBV4-1	TRBJ1-5	-	TGCGCCAGCAGCGACAGGGTATTAGAACCCCAGCATTTT	CASSDRVLEPQHF
-	TRBV10-1	TRBJ1-6	-	TGCGCCAGCAGTGAGGGGGGAATGAATTCACCCCTCCACTTT	CASSEGGMNSPLHF
TRBD1	TRBV4-1	TRBJ1-2	-	TGCGCCAGCAGCCAAGGACCTGGCAGGGGGGACCATGGCTACACCTTC	CASSQGPGRGDHGYTF
TRBD1	TRBV6-5	TRBJ1-1	-	TGTGCCAGCAGTGCCGCAGGGGGCCGGACTGAAGCTTTCTTT	CASSAAGGRTEAFF
-	TRBV10-3	TRBJ2-7	few	TGTGCCATCAGCGGGGGACTGACCTCCTACGAGCAGTACTTC	CAISGGLTSYEQYF
TRBD1	TRBV19	TRBJ1-5	-	TGTGCCAGTAGTCTCACCTATTCGACAGGGGGGTACAATCAGCCCCAGCATTTT	CASSLTYSTGGYNQPQHF
-	TRBV10-3	TRBJ2-5	-	TGTGCCATCAGTGAGTCGGGGAGGAAGTCGGAGACCCAGTACTTC	CAISESGRKSETQYF
-	TRBV20-1	TRBJ2-7	-	TGCAGTGCTCCGGACGCCTACGAGCAGTACTTC	CSAPDAYEQYF
TRBD2	TRBV27	TRBJ2-7	-	TGTGCCAGCAGTAAAAGGGAGGGCCGTCACGAGCAGTACTTC	CASSKREGRHEQYF
-	TRBV4-1	TRBJ2-5	once	TGCGCCAGCAGCCAGAGCAGACAAGAGACCCAGTACTTC	CASSQSRQETQYF
-	TRBV5-4	TRBJ2-1	-	TGTGCCATCCCATTTCAGGGGAATAATGAGCAGTTCTTC	CAIPFQGNNEQFF
-	TRBV4-2	TRBJ2-3	few	TGTGCCAGCAGCCAAGATTTAGGGGGGGCAGATACGCAGTATTTT	CASSQDLGGADTQYF
-	TRBV7-3	TRBJ2-3	-	TGTGCCAGCAGCTTAACTAACTTGGATACGCAGTATTTT	CASSLTNLDTQYF
-	TRBV9	TRBJ2-3	-	TGTGCCAGCAGCGTAGGTCCGGACACAGATACGCAGTATTTT	CASSVGPDTDTQYF
-	TRBV30	TRBJ1-2	-	TGTGCCTGGAGTCGCCGGATTGGCTACACCTTC	CAWSRRIGYTF
-	TRBV18	TRBJ1-1	few	TGTGCCAGCTCACCTTCACAGAACACTGAAGCTTTCTTT	CASSPSQNTEAFF
-	TRBV9	TRBJ2-5	-	TGTGCCAGCAGCGTAGCGGCAGGGTATGGGGAGACCCAGTACTTC	CASSVAAGYGETQYF
-	TRBV4-2	TRBJ2-5	-	TGTGCCAGCAGCCAAATAGAAGAGACCCAGTACTTC	CASSQIEETQYF
TRBD1	TRBV30	TRBJ1-4	-	TGTGCCTGGGATAAGGGGGCTCGTGAAAAACTGTTTTTT	CAWDKGAREKLFF
TRBD2	TRBV10-2	TRBJ2-3	-	TGCGCCAGCAGTCCGGGGGGAGATACGCAGTATTTT	CASSPGGDTQYF
-	TRBV6-1	TRBJ1-1	few	TGTGCCAGCAGTGTCCAAGGGAACACTGAAGCTTTCTTT	CASSVQGNTEAFF
TRBD1	TRBV27	TRBJ1-2	-	TGTGCCAGCGGCACGTACAGGGGGCAGAATCCGGTGGGCTACACCTTC	CASGTYRGQNPVGYTF
TRBD1	TRBV10-1	TRBJ1-1	-	TGCGCCAGCAGGGCCGGGACAGGGGGAACCATGAACACTGAAGCTTTCTTT	CASRAGTGGTMNTEAFF
TRBD1	TRBV19	TRBJ1-3	-	TGTGCCAGTACCCTCCGGACAGGCTCTGGAAACACCATATATTTT	CASTLRTGSGNTIYF
TRBD1	TRBV11-2	TRBJ1-1	-	TGTGCCAGCAGCTTAGTGGGGACAGGGACTGAAGCTTTCTTT	CASSLVGTGTEAFF